What follows are 16 T cell receptor beta chains derived from one specimen sequenced in a study of beta chain features in type 1 diabetes. Whole-study results and caveats: Shorter TCRB CDR3s, moderately but significantly so, were found in Type 1 diabetes patients in all four CD4+ subsets.

These receptors' targets are unknown. Expressed TCRB transcripts were sequenced after all isolated RNA was converted to cDNA. The assay was immunoSEQ multiplex PCR, and TCRdb's table has in-frame clones only and misses some. This sample has 130,000 to 150,000 clones, with approximately 13% found just once. Sequencing used central memory CD4+ T cells from blood. Receptor source: a young man with type 1 diabetes.

The rearrangement joins TRBV2 to TRBJ2-7; tentative D call: TRBD2 (6 bases). CDR1 and CDR2 (germline): SNHLY, FYNNEI. Deletions cut 3 bases from V and 3 bases from J, with 12 bases between. The length of the CDR3 is 14 residues. The CDR3 loop reads CASSEGGIGYEQYF. The CDR3 DNA reads as TGTGCCAGCAGTGAGGGGGGAATCGGCTACGAGCAGTACTTC.

This clone is categorized as medium-sized. V and J are TRBV11-2 and TRBJ1-1, with no clear D. In germline, CDR1 is SGHAT, CDR2 FQNNGV. V lost 7 bases, J lost 0 bases, and 9 bases lay in between. The CDR3 totals 13 residues. The DNA for the CDR3 is TGTGCCAGCACCCAGGAACTGAACACTGAAGCTTTCTTT. Translated: CASTQELNTEAFF. Supplemented by reference TRBV11-2 and TRBJ1-1, the full variable domain reads EAGVAQSPRYKIIEKRQSVAFWCNPISGHATLYWYQQILGQGPKLLIQFQNNGVVDDSQLPKDRFSAERLKGVDSTLKIQPAKLEDSAVYLCASTQELNTEAFFGQGTRLTVV.

CDR3 protein: CASSLRRGEGQPQHF. The CDR3 coding sequence is TGCGCCAGCAGTTTACGGAGAGGGGAGGGTCAGCCCCAGCATTTT. The V call is TRBV10-2, the J call TRBJ1-5; the D gene is possibly TRBD1 (5 bases). CDR3 length: 15 amino acids. V dropped 5 bases and J dropped 6 bases, with 17 bases sitting between them. Germline-derived CDR1 and CDR2 are WSHSY and SAAADI.

This clone was detected a few times. The chain couples TRBV19 to TRBJ1-1, with D unresolved. Looked up from germline, CDR1 is LNHDA and CDR2 is SQIVND (reference sequence). The V end lost 10 bases, the J end lost 5 bases, and 20 bases lay between the germline ends. CDR3 length: 14 residues. Written as DNA, the CDR3 is TGTGCCACCTATCGGCGGGCCGAACGTACTGAAGCTTTCTTT. The encoded protein is CATYRRAERTEAFF.

Ten or more counts support this clone. J is TRBJ1-3 and V is TRBV10-3; D unclear. The CDR3 is made up of 16 amino acids. Germline loops: CDR1 ENHRY, CDR2 SYGVKD. With 0 bases removed from V and 4 bases from J, the gap between germline ends came to 13 bases. The CDR3 region has the DNA TGTGCCATCAGTGAGTCGGCGGCGGTGAGGGGAAACACCATATATTTT. This encodes CAISESAAVRGNTIYF.

The chain employs TRBV28 and TRBJ1-5; unclear D gene. This CDR3 region has 14 residues. The germline V gene has CDR1 MDHEN and CDR2 SYDVKM. V was trimmed by 4 bases and J by 2 bases, leaving 9 bases between them. In DNA, the CDR3 is TGTGCCAGCAGTTCCGAAAGTGGCAATCAGCCCCAGCATTTT. Translating gives CASSSESGNQPQHF.

This chain joins TRBV11-2 and TRBJ1-1; unclear D gene. The V end lost 1 base, the J end lost 3 bases, and 24 bases lay between the germline ends. The CDR3 has 19 amino acids. Germline CDR1 and CDR2: SGHAT and FQNNGV. The CDR3 is CASSLAPTPSRVRDTEAFF. The CDR3, as DNA: TGTGCCAGCAGCTTAGCTCCGACACCGTCGAGGGTTAGGGACACTGAAGCTTTCTTT. The entire variable domain, with the rest obtained from reference TRBV11-2 and TRBJ1-1, is as follows: EAGVAQSPRYKIIEKRQSVAFWCNPISGHATLYWYQQILGQGPKLLIQFQNNGVVDDSQLPKDRFSAERLKGVDSTLKIQPAKLEDSAVYLCASSLAPTPSRVRDTEAFFGQGTRLTVV.

The rearrangement joins TRBV7-9 to TRBJ1-2; no reliable D call. CDR1 and CDR2 from the germline V gene are SEHNR and FQNEAQ (reference sequence). The CDR3 is 14 amino acids. Trimming cost V 2 bases and J 2 bases, with 9 bases left between them. CDR3 region: CASSLQMSNYGYTF. The CDR3 DNA reads TGTGCCAGCAGCTTACAGATGTCAAACTATGGCTACACCTTC.

As concerns this clone: Germline is not matched at one junction end, which may reflect a read error. This sequence joins TRBV7-2 and TRBJ1-4, with D perhaps matching TRBD1 (5 bases). Germline CDR1 reads SGHTA; CDR2 reads FQGNSA. CDR3 length: 15 amino acids. As DNA, the CDR3 is TGTGCCAGCAGCGTAGCCAGACAGAGTAATGAAAAACTGTTTTTT. Translated: CASSVARQSNEKLFF. The full variable domain, with the rest looked up from reference TRBV7-2 and TRBJ1-4, is GAGVSQSPSNKVTEKGKDVELRCDPISGHTALYWYRQSLGQGLEFLIYFQGNSAPDKSGLPSDRFSAERTGGSVSTLTIQRTQQEDSAVYLCASSVARQSNEKLFFGSGTQLSVL.

The V call is TRBV9, the J call TRBJ2-5; 9 bases are shared with TRBD1. The CDR3 is 17 amino acids. Germline trimming cut 0 bases from V and 1 base from J; bases unmatched to any gene: 7. Germline lookup yields CDR1 SGDLS and CDR2 YYNGEE. The CDR3 DNA follows: TGTGCCAGCAGCGTAGGTGGGACAGGGCGGGCCCAAGAGACCCAGTACTTC. Its protein is CASSVGGTGRAQETQYF.

This clone was counted between two and nine times. The J gene is TRBJ2-3, the V gene TRBV19; tentatively, D is TRBD1 (7 bases). The V end was cut by 9 bases, the J end by 7 bases, with 17 bases between. This CDR3 has 13 amino acids. Germline V gene sequence: CDR1 LNHDA, CDR2 SQIVND (reference sequence). The CDR3 is CASTEEGAYTQYF. The CDR3 nucleotides read TGTGCCAGCACTGAGGAGGGGGCGTATACGCAGTATTTT.

This clone was counted only a few times. This chain uses TRBV30 with TRBJ2-1, with TRBD2 matching 13 bases. The CDR3 has 15 amino acids. V gave up 0 bases and J gave up 9 bases; unmatched junction bases: 5. CDR1 and CDR2 from the germline V gene are GTSNPN and SVGIG (reference sequence). The CDR3 here is CAWSVKLAGGREQFF. The CDR3 DNA follows: TGTGCCTGGAGTGTAAAACTAGCGGGGGGGCGTGAGCAGTTCTTC.

The chain recombines TRBV7-6 with TRBJ2-3; D perhaps matches TRBD2 (5 bases). Between the trimmed V and J ends, which lost 5 bases and 0 bases, there was a span of 15 bases. The CDR3 runs to 16 residues. The germline V gene encodes CDR1 SGHVS and CDR2 FNYEAQ. This CDR3 is CASSLGLTGSTDTQYF. Here the CDR3 DNA reads TGTGCCAGCAGCCTCGGCCTCACGGGAAGCACAGATACGCAGTATTTT. The whole variable domain, remainder taken from reference TRBV7-6 and TRBJ2-3, is GAGVSQSPRYKVTKRGQDVALRCDPISGHVSLYWYRQALGQGPEFLTYFNYEAQQDKSGLPNDRFSAERPEGSISTLTIQRTEQRDSAMYRCASSLGLTGSTDTQYFGPGTRLTVL.

The sample holds a few counts of this clone. The gene calls are TRBV30 and TRBJ1-1, with D hard to call. CDR3 length equals 12 residues. V was pared by 3 bases and J by 1 base, with 6 bases between. Germline assignment: CDR1 GTSNPN and CDR2 SVGIG (reference sequence). DNA of the CDR3: TGTGCCTGGAGGCGGGGGAACACTGAAGCTTTCTTT. Protein sequence: CAWRRGNTEAFF.

This clone has only a few counts. The chain combines TRBV7-9 with TRBJ2-3; no firm D call. Trimming removed 6 bases from V and 4 bases from J, with 23 bases in between. CDR1 and CDR2 from the germline V gene are SEHNR and FQNEAQ (reference sequence). The CDR3 sequence is 17 residues long. In DNA form, the CDR3 reads TGTGCCAGCAGTCGCTCGGGTGGGGTCGGACGAGCAGATACGCAGTATTTT. The encoded protein is CASSRSGGVGRADTQYF.

This clone was picked up a small number of times. The chain combines TRBV7-8 with TRBJ1-2; possible D gene TRBD1, 5 bases. CDR3 length equals 15 residues. Per the germline V gene, CDR1 is SGHVS and CDR2 is FQNEAQ. V was trimmed by 2 bases and J by 2 bases, leaving 12 bases between them. The chain's CDR3 is CASSLRMAGNYGYTF. DNA for the CDR3: TGTGCCAGCAGCTTACGGATGGCAGGGAACTATGGCTACACCTTC.